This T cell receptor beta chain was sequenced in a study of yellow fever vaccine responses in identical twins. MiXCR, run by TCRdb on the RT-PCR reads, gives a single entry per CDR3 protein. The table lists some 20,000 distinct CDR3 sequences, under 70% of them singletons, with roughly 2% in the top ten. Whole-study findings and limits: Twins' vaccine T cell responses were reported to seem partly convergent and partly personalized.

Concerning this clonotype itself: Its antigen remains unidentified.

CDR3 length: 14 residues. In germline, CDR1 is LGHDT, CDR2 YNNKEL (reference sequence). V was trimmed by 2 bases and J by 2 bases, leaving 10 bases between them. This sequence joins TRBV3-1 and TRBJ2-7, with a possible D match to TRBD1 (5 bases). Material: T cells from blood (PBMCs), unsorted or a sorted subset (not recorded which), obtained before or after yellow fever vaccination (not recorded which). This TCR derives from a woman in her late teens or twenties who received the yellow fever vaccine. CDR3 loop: CASSQNRMAYEQYV. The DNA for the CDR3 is TGTGCCAGCAGCCAAAACAGGATGGCCTACGAGCAGTACGTC.